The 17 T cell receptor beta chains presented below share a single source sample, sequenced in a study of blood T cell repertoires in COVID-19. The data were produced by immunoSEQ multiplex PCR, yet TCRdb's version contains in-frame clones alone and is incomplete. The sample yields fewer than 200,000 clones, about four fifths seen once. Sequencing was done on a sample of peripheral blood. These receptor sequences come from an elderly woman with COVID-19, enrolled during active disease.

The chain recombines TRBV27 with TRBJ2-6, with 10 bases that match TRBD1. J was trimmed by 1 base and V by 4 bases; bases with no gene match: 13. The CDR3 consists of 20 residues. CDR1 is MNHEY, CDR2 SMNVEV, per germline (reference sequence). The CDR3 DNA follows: TGTGCCAGCAGTTCCAATCCCGGGACAGGGGTTTTTTCTGGGGCCAACGTCCTGACTTTC. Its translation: CASSSNPGTGVFSGANVLTF.

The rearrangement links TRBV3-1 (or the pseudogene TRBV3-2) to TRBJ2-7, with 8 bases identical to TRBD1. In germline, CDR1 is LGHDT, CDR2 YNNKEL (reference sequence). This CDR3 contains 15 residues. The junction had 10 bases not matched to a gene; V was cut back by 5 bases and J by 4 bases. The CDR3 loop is CASSLRGTGNYEQYF. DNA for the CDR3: TGTGCCAGCAGCTTAAGAGGGACAGGAAATTACGAGCAGTACTTC.

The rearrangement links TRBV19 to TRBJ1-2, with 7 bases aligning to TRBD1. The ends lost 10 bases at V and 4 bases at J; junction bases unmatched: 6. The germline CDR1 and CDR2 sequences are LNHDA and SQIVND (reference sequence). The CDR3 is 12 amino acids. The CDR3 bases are TGTGCCACCTCGACAGGGCGCTATGGCTACACCTTC. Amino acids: CATSTGRYGYTF.

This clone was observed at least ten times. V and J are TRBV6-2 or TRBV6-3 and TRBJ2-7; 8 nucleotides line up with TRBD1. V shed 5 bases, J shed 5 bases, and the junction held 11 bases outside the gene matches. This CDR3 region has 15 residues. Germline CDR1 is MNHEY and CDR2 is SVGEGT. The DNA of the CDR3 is TGTGCCAGCAGTACATCTCGGACAGGGTCCCACGAGCAGTACTTC. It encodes CASSTSRTGSHEQYF.

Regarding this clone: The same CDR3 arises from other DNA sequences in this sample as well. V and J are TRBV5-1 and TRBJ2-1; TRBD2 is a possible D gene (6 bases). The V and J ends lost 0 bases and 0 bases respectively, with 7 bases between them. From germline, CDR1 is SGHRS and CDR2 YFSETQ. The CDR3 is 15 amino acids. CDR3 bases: TGCGCCAGCAGCTTGGTCGGGGGCTCCTACAATGAGCAGTTCTTC. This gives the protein CASSLVGGSYNEQFF. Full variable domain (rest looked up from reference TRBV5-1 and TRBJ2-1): KAGVTQTPRYLIKTRGQQVTLSCSPISGHRSVSWYQQTPGQGLQFLFEYFSETQRNKGNFPGRFSGRQFSNSRSEMNVSTLELGDSALYLCASSLVGGSYNEQFFGPGTRLTVL.

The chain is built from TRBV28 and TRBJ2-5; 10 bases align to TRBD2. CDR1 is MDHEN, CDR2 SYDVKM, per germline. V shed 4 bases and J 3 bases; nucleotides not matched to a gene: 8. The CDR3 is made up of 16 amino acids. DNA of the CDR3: TGTGCCAGCAGTTCAACTAGCGGGGCGCCTGAAGAGACCCAGTACTTC. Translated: CASSSTSGAPEETQYF.

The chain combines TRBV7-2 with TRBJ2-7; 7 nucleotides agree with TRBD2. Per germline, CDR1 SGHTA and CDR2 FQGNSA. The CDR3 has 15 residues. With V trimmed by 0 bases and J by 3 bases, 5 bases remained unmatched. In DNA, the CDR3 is TGTGCCAGCAGCTTAGCGTGGGGGGGGTTCTACGAGCAGTACTTC. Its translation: CASSLAWGGFYEQYF. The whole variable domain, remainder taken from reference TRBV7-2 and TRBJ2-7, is GAGVSQSPSNKVTEKGKDVELRCDPISGHTALYWYRQSLGQGLEFLIYFQGNSAPDKSGLPSDRFSAERTGGSVSTLTIQRTQQEDSAVYLCASSLAWGGFYEQYFGPGTRLTVT.

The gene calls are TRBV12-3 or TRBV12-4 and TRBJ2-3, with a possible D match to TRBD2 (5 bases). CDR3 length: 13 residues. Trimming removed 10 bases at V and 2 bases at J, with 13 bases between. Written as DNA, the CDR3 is TGTGCCAACACTAGTCCGTACACAGATACGCAGTATTTT. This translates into CANTSPYTDTQYF.

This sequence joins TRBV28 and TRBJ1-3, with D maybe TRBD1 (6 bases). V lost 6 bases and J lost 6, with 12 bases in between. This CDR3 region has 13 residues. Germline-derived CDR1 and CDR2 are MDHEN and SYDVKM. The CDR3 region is CASRQGPANTIYF. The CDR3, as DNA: TGTGCCAGCAGACAGGGTCCGGCAAACACCATATATTTT. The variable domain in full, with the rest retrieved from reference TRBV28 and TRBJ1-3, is DVKVTQSSRYLVKRTGEKVFLECVQDMDHENMFWYRQDPGLGLRLIYFSYDVKMKEKGDIPEGYSVSREKKERFSLILESASTNQTSMYLCASRQGPANTIYFGEGSWLTVV.

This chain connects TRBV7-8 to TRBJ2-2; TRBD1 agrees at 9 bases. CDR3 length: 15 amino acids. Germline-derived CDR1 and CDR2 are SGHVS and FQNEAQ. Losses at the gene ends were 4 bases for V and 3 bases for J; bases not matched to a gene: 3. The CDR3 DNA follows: TGTGCCAGCAGCTACAGGGGGCAGGACACCGGGGAGCTGTTTTTT. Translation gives CASSYRGQDTGELFF.

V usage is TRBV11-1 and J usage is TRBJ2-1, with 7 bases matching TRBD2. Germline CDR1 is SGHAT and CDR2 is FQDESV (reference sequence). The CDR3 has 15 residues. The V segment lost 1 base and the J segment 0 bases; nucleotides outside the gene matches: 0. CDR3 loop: CASSLGLASYNEQFF. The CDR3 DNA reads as TGTGCCAGCAGCTTAGGACTAGCCTCCTACAATGAGCAGTTCTTC.

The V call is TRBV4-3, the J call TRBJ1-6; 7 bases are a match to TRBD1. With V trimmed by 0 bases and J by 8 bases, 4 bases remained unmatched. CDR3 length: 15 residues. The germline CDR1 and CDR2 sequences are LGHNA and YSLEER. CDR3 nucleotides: TGCGCCAGCAGCCAAGATTGGCAGGGGGATTCACCCCTCCACTTT. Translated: CASSQDWQGDSPLHF.

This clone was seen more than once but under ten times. CDR3 in DNA: TGTGCCAGTAGTATCCTCGAGTCCCGTGGCTACACCTTC. This encodes CASSILESRGYTF. The gene calls are TRBV19 and TRBJ1-2; D gene unclear. Germline CDR1 and CDR2: LNHDA and SQIVND (reference sequence). V lost 3 bases, J lost 7 bases, and 12 bases lay in between. The CDR3 extends over 13 amino acids.

CDR3 amino acids: CASSFLAGGLTDTQYF. The CDR3 DNA is TGTGCCAGCAGCTTTCTTGCGGGGGGCCTCACAGATACGCAGTATTTT. V and J are TRBV5-6 and TRBJ2-3; 8 nucleotides agree with TRBD2. Germline-derived CDR1 and CDR2 are SGHDT and YYEEEE. The V and J ends lost 2 bases and 2 bases, in that order; junction bases with no gene match: 7. The CDR3 covers 16 residues. The variable domain in full, with the rest retrieved from reference TRBV5-6 and TRBJ2-3, is DAGVTQSPTHLIKTRGQQVTLRCSPKSGHDTVSWYQQALGQGPQFIFQYYEEEERQRGNFPDRFSGHQFPNYSSELNVNALLLGDSALYLCASSFLAGGLTDTQYFGPGTRLTVL.

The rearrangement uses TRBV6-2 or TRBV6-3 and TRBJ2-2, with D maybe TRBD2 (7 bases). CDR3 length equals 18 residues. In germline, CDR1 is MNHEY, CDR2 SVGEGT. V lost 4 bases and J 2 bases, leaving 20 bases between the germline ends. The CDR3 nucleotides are TGTGCCAGCAGTTTTATAGGGGGGGCCGTCATTAACACCGGGGAGCTGTTTTTT. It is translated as CASSFIGGAVINTGELFF.

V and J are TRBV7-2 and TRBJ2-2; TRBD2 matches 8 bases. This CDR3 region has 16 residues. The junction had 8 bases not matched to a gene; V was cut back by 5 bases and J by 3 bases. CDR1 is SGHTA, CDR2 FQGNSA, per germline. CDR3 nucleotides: TGTGCCAGCAGCCGGCGGACTAGCAGAGACACCGGGGAGCTGTTTTTT. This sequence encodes CASSRRTSRDTGELFF.

The CDR3 sequence: CSVTTGGGGTEAFF. DNA for the CDR3: TGCAGCGTCACGACAGGGGGGGGTGGCACTGAAGCTTTCTTT. The chain links TRBV29-1 to TRBJ1-1; 9 bases fit TRBD1. Germline-derived CDR1 and CDR2 are SQVTM and ANQGSEA. The length of the CDR3 is 14 residues. V was clipped by 6 bases and J by 4 bases; unmatched bases: 9.